These T cell receptor beta chains were read from a single sample in a study of Ad26.COV2.S vaccination and SARS-CoV-2 variants. Here immunoSEQ multiplex PCR was the method, and the copy in TCRdb shows in-frame clones only, minus some. This repertoire shows approximately 480,000 clones, 87% found once; its top ten account for around 13%. The sequences come from peripheral blood, collected in a trial of Ad26.COV2.S vaccine versus placebo. These receptors were collected from a person aged 18-65 years who received the Ad26.COV2.S COVID-19 vaccine or a placebo. CDR3s include the opening cysteine and the closing phenylalanine or tryptophan. D genes are given only for firm matches. A row's size may be missing; if present it is once, few, many or a size class.

NA	TRBV5-1	TRBJ2-1	NA	CASSEGGGDNEQFF	TGCGCCAGCAGCGAAGGAGGGGGCGACAATGAGCAGTTCTTC
TRBD1	TRBV5-1	TRBJ1-2	NA	CASSLENRGRVDGYTF	TGCGCCAGCAGCTTGGAGAACAGGGGGCGCGTTGATGGCTACACCTTC
TRBD1	TRBV27	TRBJ1-4	NA	CASSATGGGLGAKLFF	TGTGCCAGCAGTGCGACAGGGGGCGGCTTGGGGGCAAAACTGTTTTTT
TRBD1	TRBV7-2	TRBJ2-2	once	CASSYGATGGDTGELFF	TGTGCCAGCAGCTACGGGGCGACAGGGGGCGACACCGGGGAGCTGTTTTTT
NA	TRBV7-9	TRBJ2-7	NA	CASTDARQGKQYF	TGTGCCAGCACCGACGCCCGGCAGGGGAAGCAGTACTTC
NA	TRBV2	TRBJ2-1	NA	CASSEASGGFYNEQFF	TGTGCCAGCAGTGAAGCCTCGGGGGGCTTTTACAATGAGCAGTTCTTC
NA	TRBV28	TRBJ1-5	NA	CATNRGGAISNQPQHF	TGTGCCACCAACCGGGGGGGGGCGATTAGCAATCAGCCCCAGCATTTT
NA	TRBV5-4	TRBJ2-1	many	CASSLGLGMRYNEQFF	TGTGCCAGCAGCTTGGGGCTGGGTATGAGATACAATGAGCAGTTCTTC
TRBD2	TRBV4-3	TRBJ2-3	NA	CASSRAAGGLSDTQYF	TGCGCCAGCAGTCGTGCGGCGGGGGGGTTATCGGATACGCAGTATTTT
NA	TRBV7-2	TRBJ2-3	NA	CASSPAWPSTDTQYF	TGTGCCAGCAGCCCGGCCTGGCCTAGCACAGATACGCAGTATTTT
NA	TRBV29-1	TRBJ2-4	few	CSVEAGKNIQYF	TGCAGCGTTGAAGCGGGGAAAAACATTCAGTACTTC
TRBD1	TRBV5-6	TRBJ1-1	NA	CASSLGTGMNTEAFF	TGTGCCAGCAGCTTGGGGACAGGTATGAACACTGAAGCTTTCTTT
TRBD1	TRBV7-2	TRBJ1-6	NA	CASSPRTGNSPLHF	TGTGCCAGCAGCCCCCGGACAGGGAATTCACCCCTCCACTTT
TRBD2	TRBV11-2	TRBJ2-5	NA	CASSSLGGGWFARETQYF	TGTGCCAGCAGCTCCCTCGGCGGGGGATGGTTTGCTCGGGAGACCCAGTACTTC
TRBD2	TRBV28	TRBJ2-7	NA	CASSFLEGLAGGHYEQYF	TGTGCCAGCAGTTTTCTCGAGGGACTAGCGGGAGGGCACTACGAGCAGTACTTC
NA	TRBV6-2/TRBV6-3	TRBJ2-2	NA	CASSQAGELFF	TGTGCCAGCAGTCAGGCCGGGGAGCTGTTTTTT